The 12 T cell receptor beta chains reported below all come from one sample, sequenced in a study of blood T cell repertoires in COVID-19 (dated by TCRdb to the early 2020s). The library relied on the immunoSEQ multiplex PCR assay. This immuneACCESS table, as held by TCRdb, lists in-frame sequences with V and J called but not all clones. Of the missing ones, under half trace to an unresolved V gene in checked studies; the others have no known cause. In this sample the table shows 150,000 or so clones, approximately 83% of which occur a single time. The ten top clones hold 25% to 30% of the sample. The sample comprised peripheral blood. All receptors come from an older woman with acute or convalescent COVID-19.

The chain recombines TRBV3-1 (or the pseudogene TRBV3-2) with TRBJ1-2; D is unresolved. Germline V gene sequence: CDR1 LGHDT, CDR2 YNNKEL (reference sequence). The V end lost 1 base, the J end lost 8 bases, and 11 bases lay between the germline ends. The CDR3 contains 13 residues. CDR3 sequence reads: CASSQVPVQGYTF. For the CDR3, the DNA is TGTGCCAGCAGCCAAGTCCCCGTTCAGGGCTACACCTTC.

V is TRBV3-1 (or the pseudogene TRBV3-2) and J is TRBJ2-1; possibly TRBD1 for D (6 bases). This CDR3 spans 16 amino acids. The V gene lost 4 bases and the J gene lost 2 bases, with 15 bases spanning the gap. CDR1 and CDR2 (germline): LGHDT, YNNKEL (reference sequence). The CDR3 protein is CASSLVTGVTYNEQFF. CDR3 nucleotides: TGTGCCAGCAGCCTAGTGACAGGAGTTACCTACAATGAGCAGTTCTTC.

The chain links TRBV9 to TRBJ2-1; 8 bases map to TRBD2. V was pared by 5 bases and J by 4 bases, with 8 bases of the junction left unmatched. The germline CDR1 and CDR2 sequences are SGDLS and YYNGEE. The CDR3 loop spans 15 amino acids. The DNA of the CDR3 is TGTGCCAGCAGTTCAAGTAGCGGGACTTACAATGAGCAGTTCTTC. Its protein is CASSSSSGTYNEQFF.

In DNA form, the CDR3 reads TGTGCCAGCTCACCACCCGGGACATCCCCGCCGAGCTCCTACGAGCAGTACTTC. As protein: CASSPPGTSPPSSYEQYF. J is TRBJ2-7 and V is TRBV18; maybe TRBD1 (6 bases). Per germline, CDR1 KGHSH and CDR2 LQKENI. The V gene lost 0 bases and the J gene lost 0 bases, with 18 bases spanning the gap. This CDR3 contains 18 residues.

The chain couples TRBV2 to TRBJ1-5; 9 positions match TRBD1. From germline, CDR1 is SNHLY and CDR2 FYNNEI. Losses at the gene ends were 5 bases for V and 6 bases for J; bases not matched to a gene: 11. This CDR3 comprises 16 residues. Here the CDR3 DNA reads TGTGCCAGCAGTAAGTACCGGGACAGGGAAGGTCAGCCCCAGCATTTT. The encoded protein is CASSKYRDREGQPQHF.

This clone has a single count. The chain joins TRBV5-4 to TRBJ2-5; the match to TRBD1 covers 7 bases. The CDR3 has 15 amino acids. Germline-derived CDR1 and CDR2 are SGHNT and YYREEE (reference sequence). V lost 2 bases, J lost 1 base, and 5 bases stayed unmatched. CDR3 region: CASSLPQGIQETQYF. CDR3 DNA sequence: TGTGCCAGCAGCTTACCACAGGGGATCCAAGAGACCCAGTACTTC.

This clone was seen once. The chain links TRBV3-1 (or the pseudogene TRBV3-2) to TRBJ1-1, with TRBD1 identical over 8 bases. CDR1 LGHDT and CDR2 YNNKEL come from the germline V gene (reference sequence). CDR3 length: 15 residues. V dropped 4 bases and J dropped 1; count of bases not matched to a gene: 5. CDR3 protein: CASSRAGTGNTEAFF. The CDR3 DNA follows: TGTGCCAGCAGCCGAGCCGGGACAGGGAACACTGAAGCTTTCTTT.

V usage is TRBV19 and J usage is TRBJ1-5; TRBD1 is a possible D gene (5 bases). Germline CDR1 reads LNHDA; CDR2 reads SQIVND (reference sequence). The V end was cut by 1 base, the J end by 5 bases, with 12 bases between. CDR3 length: 15 residues. The CDR3 coding sequence is TGTGCCAGTAGTATAGGGGGGGTAGGACATCAGCCCCAGCATTTT. Translated, it gives CASSIGGVGHQPQHF.

This clone has a handful of counts. CDR3 sequence reads: CASSLYLRLRDTDTQYF. For the CDR3, the DNA is TGTGCCAGCAGCTTATATCTTAGGTTACGGGACACAGATACGCAGTATTTT. The V call is TRBV7-2, the J call TRBJ2-3; TRBD2 might be the D (5 bases). V was cut by 2 bases and J by 2 bases, with 17 bases left in between. The germline gives CDR1 SGHTA, CDR2 FQGNSA. This CDR3 is 17 amino acids long.

The chain employs TRBV29-1 and TRBJ1-4; TRBD1 is a possible D gene (6 bases). Looked up from germline, CDR1 is SQVTM and CDR2 is ANQGSEA. The V and J ends lost 7 bases and 4 bases respectively, with 16 bases between them. This CDR3 spans 14 amino acids. The CDR3 nucleotides read TGCAGCGCCCACCGGGGGGCCGGTAATGAAAAACTGTTTTTT. Its protein is CSAHRGAGNEKLFF.

This chain links TRBV5-4 with TRBJ1-1; 7 bases are shared with TRBD1. In germline, CDR1 is SGHNT, CDR2 YYREEE (reference sequence). CDR3 length: 15 residues. The ends lost 4 bases at V and 0 bases at J; junction bases unmatched: 6. The CDR3 DNA is TGTGCCAGCAGCCAAAGACAGGGTTTGAACACTGAAGCTTTCTTT. Translating it yields CASSQRQGLNTEAFF.

The chain links TRBV18 to TRBJ1-4; D not certain. CDR1 KGHSH and CDR2 LQKENI come from the germline V gene. V was pared by 4 bases and J by 1 base, with 10 bases between. This CDR3 region has 15 residues. The CDR3 spells CASSLGAVTNEKLFF. CDR3 coding DNA: TGTGCCAGCTCACTTGGAGCGGTAACTAATGAAAAACTGTTTTTT.